This record covers a single T cell receptor beta chain. Its target is not known. Germline V lookup: CDR1 MNHEY, CDR2 SVGAGI. The CDR3 has 11 residues. These data belong to a study of Ad26.COV2.S vaccination and SARS-CoV-2 variants. Study in general: Once, or twice with 56 days between doses, Ad26.COV2.S was given intramuscularly.

Clones were read by immunoSEQ multiplex PCR, and TCRdb kept only the in-frame ones, dropping some. Of around 300,000 clones in the sample, roughly 90% were seen once. Study-level results: Reportedly, after vaccination the spike-specific CD8+ and CD4+ T cell responses displayed substantial breadth. Non-spike TCR breadth was similar in vaccine and placebo recipients. It is possible that the TCR breadth and depth analyses underestimated the total T cell responses.

The treatment: some 19 received Ad26.COV2.S at low or high dose, single or two shots; about 5 received placebo; per-sample allocation not given. Sampling was done on day 63 after the first vaccine or placebo injection. Sequencing used peripheral blood, obtained in a trial of Ad26.COV2.S vaccine versus placebo. The TCR comes from a person aged 18 to 65 who received the Ad26.COV2.S COVID-19 vaccine or a placebo. The gene calls are TRBV6-5 and TRBJ2-7, with 7 bases aligning to TRBD2. The CDR3 sequence: CACGGGYEQYF. CDR3 bases: TGTGCGTGCGGGGGTGGCTACGAGCAGTACTTC.